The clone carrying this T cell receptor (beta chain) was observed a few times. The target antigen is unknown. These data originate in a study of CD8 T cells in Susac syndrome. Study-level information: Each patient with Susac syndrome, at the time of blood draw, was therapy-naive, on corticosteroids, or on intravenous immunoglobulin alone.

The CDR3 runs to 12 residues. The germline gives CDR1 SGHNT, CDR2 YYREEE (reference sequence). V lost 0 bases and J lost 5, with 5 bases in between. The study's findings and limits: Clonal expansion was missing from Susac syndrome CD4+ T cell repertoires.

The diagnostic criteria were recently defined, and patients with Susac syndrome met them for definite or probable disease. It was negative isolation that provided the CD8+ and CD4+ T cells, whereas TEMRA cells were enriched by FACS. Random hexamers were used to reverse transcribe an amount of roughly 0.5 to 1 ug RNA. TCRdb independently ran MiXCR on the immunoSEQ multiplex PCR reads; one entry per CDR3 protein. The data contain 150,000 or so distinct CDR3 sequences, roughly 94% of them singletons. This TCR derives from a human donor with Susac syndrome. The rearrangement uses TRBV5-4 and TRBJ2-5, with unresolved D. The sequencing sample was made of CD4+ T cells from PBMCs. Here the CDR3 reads CASSLVPETQYF. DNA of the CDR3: TGTGCCAGCAGCTTGGTCCCCGAGACCCAGTACTTC.